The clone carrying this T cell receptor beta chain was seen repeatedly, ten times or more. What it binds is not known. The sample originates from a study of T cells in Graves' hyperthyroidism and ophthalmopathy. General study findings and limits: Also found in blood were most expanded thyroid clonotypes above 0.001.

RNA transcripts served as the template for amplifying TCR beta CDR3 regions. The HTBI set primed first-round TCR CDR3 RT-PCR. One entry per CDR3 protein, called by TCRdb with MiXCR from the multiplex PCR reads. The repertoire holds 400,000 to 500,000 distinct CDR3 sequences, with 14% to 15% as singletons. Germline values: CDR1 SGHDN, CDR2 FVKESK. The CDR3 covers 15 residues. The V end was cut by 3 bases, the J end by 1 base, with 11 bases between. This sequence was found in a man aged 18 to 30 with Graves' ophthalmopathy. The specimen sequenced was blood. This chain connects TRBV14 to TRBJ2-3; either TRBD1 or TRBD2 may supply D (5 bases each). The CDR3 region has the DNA TGTGCCAGCAGCCAGCAGCGAGGGGGCACAGATACGCAGTATTTT. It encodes CASSQQRGGTDTQYF.